Sequencing of this TCR beta chain was carried out in a study of T cell repertoires in cytomegalovirus infection. The CDR3 extends over 13 amino acids. The V gene's germline CDR1 is MDHEN and CDR2 SYDVKM. V shed 7 bases and J shed 5 bases, with 14 bases lying between them. Each CDR3 protein gets one entry after TCRdb re-called the reads with MiXCR. The data hold 150,000 to 200,000 distinct CDR3 sequences, with approximately 9.6% observed a single time. The TCR comes from a human donor in good health (CMV status not recorded). Some clones in this sample may be carry-over from other donors' samples. The J gene is TRBJ1-2, the V gene TRBV28, with a weak D call TRBD1 (6 bases). The source material was PBMCs. CDR3 bases: TGTGCCAGCAAAACCACAGGGACATATGGCTACACCTTC. Translation: CASKTTGTYGYTF.